Listed below are T cell receptor beta chains from one sample, sequenced in a study of vaccination and CD4 T cells after COVID-19. Their antigen targets remain unknown. In TCRdb, the PCR reads were re-called with MiXCR into one record per CDR3 protein. The table includes roughly 12,000 distinct CDR3 sequences, 76% detected once. Sequenced input: CD4+ T cells from blood, cultured in vitro. The receptors originated from a human donor who had recovered from COVID-19. CDR3s include the opening cysteine and the closing phenylalanine or tryptophan. Fields, in order: D gene, J gene, clone size, V gene, CDR3 protein, CDR3 DNA. A D gene is named only where the DNA matches it firmly. Clone sizes are given selectively: once, few, many, or a class where the clone is expanded.

d_call: TRBD2; j_call: TRBJ2-5; clone_size: NA; v_call: TRBV12-3/TRBV12-4; cdr3_aa: CASSLGGSLAAQYF; cdr3_nt: TGTGCCAGCAGTTTGGGGGGGAGTCTAGCGGCCCAGTACTTC
d_call: TRBD1; j_call: TRBJ1-1; clone_size: NA; v_call: TRBV6-5; cdr3_aa: CASSSPGQGARTEAFF; cdr3_nt: TGTGCCAGCAGTTCTCCGGGACAGGGGGCCCGAACTGAAGCTTTCTTT
d_call: NA; j_call: TRBJ2-5; clone_size: NA; v_call: TRBV7-2; cdr3_aa: CASSQALVETQYF; cdr3_nt: TGCGCCAGCAGCCAAGCTCTCGTTGAGACCCAGTACTTC
d_call: NA; j_call: TRBJ2-3; clone_size: NA; v_call: TRBV7-3; cdr3_aa: CASSLMGSSDTQYF; cdr3_nt: TGTGCCAGCAGCTTAATGGGTAGCTCAGATACGCAGTATTTT
d_call: NA; j_call: TRBJ1-5; clone_size: NA; v_call: TRBV12-3/TRBV12-4; cdr3_aa: CASSRSNQPQHF; cdr3_nt: TGTGCCAGCAGTCGTAGCAATCAGCCCCAGCATTTT
d_call: NA; j_call: TRBJ1-6; clone_size: NA; v_call: TRBV20-1; cdr3_aa: CSATIGPLTVNSPLHF; cdr3_nt: TGCAGTGCTACAATAGGCCCGCTGACTGTAAATTCACCCCTCCACTTT
d_call: NA; j_call: TRBJ1-6; clone_size: NA; v_call: TRBV20-1; cdr3_aa: CSATRSSSYNSPLHF; cdr3_nt: TGCAGTGCGACAAGGTCTAGCTCCTATAATTCACCCCTCCACTTT
d_call: NA; j_call: TRBJ2-1; clone_size: NA; v_call: TRBV27; cdr3_aa: CASSPQGGARGNEQFF; cdr3_nt: TGTGCCAGCAGTCCTCAGGGGGGGGCGCGAGGGAATGAGCAGTTCTTC
d_call: TRBD1; j_call: TRBJ2-7; clone_size: NA; v_call: TRBV5-1; cdr3_aa: CASSSTGEAYEQYF; cdr3_nt: TGCGCCAGCAGCTCAACAGGGGAAGCCTACGAGCAGTACTTC
d_call: NA; j_call: TRBJ2-6; clone_size: few; v_call: TRBV11-2; cdr3_aa: CASRGPRSGANVLTF; cdr3_nt: TGTGCCAGCAGGGGACCTCGCTCTGGGGCCAACGTCCTGACTTTC
d_call: NA; j_call: TRBJ2-7; clone_size: once; v_call: TRBV5-1; cdr3_aa: CASSLDGEPYEQYF; cdr3_nt: TGCGCCAGCAGCTTGGACGGTGAGCCCTACGAGCAGTACTTC
d_call: NA; j_call: TRBJ1-6; clone_size: NA; v_call: TRBV5-1; cdr3_aa: CASSTRQVGVSPLHF; cdr3_nt: TGCGCCAGCAGCACAAGACAGGTGGGGGTTTCACCCCTCCACTTT
d_call: TRBD1; j_call: TRBJ2-2; clone_size: NA; v_call: TRBV2; cdr3_aa: CASSGTGSNTGELFF; cdr3_nt: TGTGCCAGCTCAGGGACAGGCTCGAACACCGGGGAGCTGTTTTTT
d_call: NA; j_call: TRBJ1-6; clone_size: NA; v_call: TRBV27; cdr3_aa: CASSRTGGSYNSPLHF; cdr3_nt: TGTGCCAGCAGCAGAACGGGGGGCTCCTATAATTCACCCCTCCACTTT
d_call: TRBD1; j_call: TRBJ1-2; clone_size: NA; v_call: TRBV5-4; cdr3_aa: CASSAGGQSNYGYTF; cdr3_nt: TGTGCCAGCAGCGCAGGGGGGCAGAGCAACTATGGCTACACCTTC
d_call: NA; j_call: TRBJ1-5; clone_size: NA; v_call: TRBV5-6; cdr3_aa: CASSIATGLGNQPQHF; cdr3_nt: TGTGCCAGCAGCATAGCGACAGGCCTGGGGAATCAGCCCCAGCATTTT